Each of the 10 T cell receptor beta chains below was sequenced from the same sample in a study of spatial heterogeneity in lung cancer. Specified time point: sample taken at primary tumor resection. Whole RNA came from tumor, nontumor lung or frozen PBMC and was sequenced without being sorted. TCRdb fed the 5' RACE reads into MiXCR, producing one record per CDR3 protein. The profile covers about 85,000 distinct CDR3 sequences, with approximately 18% appearing a single time and around 5.9% taken by the ten largest. Material: PBMCs, obtained at surgery. These receptors originate from a male donor with early-stage non-small cell lung cancer.

V usage is TRBV6-5 and J usage is TRBJ2-7, with 11 bases identical to TRBD2. V was clipped by 5 bases and J by 4 bases; unmatched bases: 10. In germline, CDR1 is MNHEY, CDR2 SVGAGI. CDR3 length equals 16 residues. CDR3 protein: CASSPRGTSGSYEQYF. In DNA form, the CDR3 reads TGTGCCAGCAGTCCGAGAGGAACTAGCGGGAGTTACGAGCAGTACTTC.

The chain combines TRBV20-1 with TRBJ2-1; 8 bases align to TRBD2. Per germline, CDR1 DFQATT and CDR2 SNEGSKA (reference sequence). Trimming removed 0 bases from V and 9 bases from J; junction bases left unmatched: 10. The CDR3 is 15 amino acids. CDR3 sequence (DNA): TGCAGTGCTAGAGAGGAAGCGGGAGCCCCCATTGAGCAGTTCTTC. As protein: CSAREEAGAPIEQFF.

This sequence joins TRBV12-3 or TRBV12-4 and TRBJ1-4, with unresolved D. V shed 6 bases and J shed 4 bases, with 9 bases lying between them. The CDR3 totals 13 residues. CDR3 loop: CASRTTGNEKLFF. DNA for the CDR3: TGTGCCAGCAGGACGACGGGTAATGAAAAACTGTTTTTT.

This clonotype was seen a handful of times. The chain employs TRBV29-1 and TRBJ2-2, with 9 bases lining up with TRBD1. V shed 4 bases and J 4 bases; nucleotides not matched to a gene: 10. CDR3 length: 16 residues. Per the germline V gene, CDR1 is SQVTM and CDR2 is ANQGSEA. The CDR3 DNA reads TGCAGCGTTGTCCCCAACAGGGGGCAAGGCACCGGGGAGCTGTTTTTT. Residues: CSVVPNRGQGTGELFF.

Notes on this clonotype: One end of the junction does not line up with germline, which may come from a read error. The rearrangement links TRBV27 to TRBJ2-7; D uncertain. CDR1 and CDR2 from the germline V gene are MNHEY and SMNVEV (reference sequence). This CDR3 is built from 13 residues. CDR3 amino acids: CASRRTISALPNF. CDR3 nucleotide sequence: TGTGCCAGCAGAAGGACGATATCAGCTCTCCCAAACTTC.

This chain joins TRBV10-3 and TRBJ1-6; maybe TRBD1 (5 bases). Trimming left V 11 bases short and J 6 bases short, with 11 bases between. The CDR3 consists of 12 residues. Per germline, CDR1 ENHRY and CDR2 SYGVKD. The CDR3 spells CAARDGNSPLHF. CDR3 bases: TGTGCCGCCCGGGACGGTAATTCACCCCTCCACTTT.

This rearrangement joins TRBV4-3 to TRBJ2-1, with D perhaps TRBD1 or TRBD2 (5 bases each). The CDR3 contains 17 residues. Trimming shortened V by 3 bases and J by 8 bases, and 23 bases separated the two germline ends. Germline V gives CDR1 LGHNA, CDR2 YSLEER. The CDR3: CASSHWAMGTQGDEQFF. Here the CDR3 DNA reads TGCGCCAGCAGCCATTGGGCCATGGGGACCCAGGGTGATGAGCAGTTCTTC.

A word on this clonotype: A much larger clonotype is one base distant, so this may be a read error. This chain connects TRBV27 to TRBJ2-5; 10 bases agree with TRBD2. Germline V gives CDR1 MNHEY, CDR2 SMNVEV (reference sequence). The CDR3 is made up of 16 amino acids. Losses at the gene ends were 6 bases for V and 2 bases for J; bases not matched to a gene: 9. The CDR3 DNA follows: TGTGCCAGCAGACCCCGCCGGACTAGCGGACAAGAGACCCAGTACTTC. Protein product: CASRPRRTSGQETQYF.

V gene TRBV12-3 or TRBV12-4 combines with J gene TRBJ1-1; perhaps TRBD1 as D (5 bases). Trimming pared 5 bases from V and 6 bases from J, leaving 13 bases between. This CDR3 comprises 13 residues. The CDR3 region is CASSGRAGSEAFF. CDR3 bases: TGTGCCAGCAGTGGCAGGGCGGGTTCTGAAGCTTTCTTT.

The table lists this clonotype with a count of one. The V call is TRBV7-9, the J call TRBJ2-1, with D possibly being TRBD2 (6 bases). Trimming took 5 bases from V and 5 from J, leaving 10 bases between them. The CDR3 sequence is 13 residues long. Germline V CDR1 and CDR2: SEHNR, FQNEAQ (reference sequence). The DNA of the CDR3 is TGTGCCAGCAGCCGGGACTTACACAATGAGCAGTTCTTC. Protein: CASSRDLHNEQFF. Using reference TRBV7-9 and TRBJ2-1 for the parts outside the CDR3, the full variable domain is DTGVSQNPRHKITKRGQNVTFRCDPISEHNRLYWYRQTLGQGPEFLTYFQNEAQLEKSRLLSDRFSAERPKGSFSTLEIQRTEQGDSAMYLCASSRDLHNEQFFGPGTRLTVL.